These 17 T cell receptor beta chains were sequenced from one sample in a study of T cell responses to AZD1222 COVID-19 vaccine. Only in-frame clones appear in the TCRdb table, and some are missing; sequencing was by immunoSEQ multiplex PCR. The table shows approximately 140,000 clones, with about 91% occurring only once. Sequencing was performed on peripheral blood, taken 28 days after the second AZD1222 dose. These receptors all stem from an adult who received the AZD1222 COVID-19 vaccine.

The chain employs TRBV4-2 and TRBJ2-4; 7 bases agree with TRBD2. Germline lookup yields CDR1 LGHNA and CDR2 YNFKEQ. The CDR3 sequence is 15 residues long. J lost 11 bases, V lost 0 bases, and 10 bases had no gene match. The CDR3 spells CASSQDSASGNLQYF. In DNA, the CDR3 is TGTGCCAGCAGCCAAGATAGCGCCAGCGGGAACCTTCAGTACTTC.

The CDR3 DNA is TGTGCCAGCAGCCGTACAATTCAGGGGATTGAAGCTTTCTTT. Protein: CASSRTIQGIEAFF. The chain uses TRBV6-5 and TRBJ1-1; tentatively, D is TRBD1 (6 bases). Trimming cost V 6 bases and J 7 bases, with 18 bases left between them. The CDR3 contains 14 residues. Per the germline V gene, CDR1 is MNHEY and CDR2 is SVGAGI.

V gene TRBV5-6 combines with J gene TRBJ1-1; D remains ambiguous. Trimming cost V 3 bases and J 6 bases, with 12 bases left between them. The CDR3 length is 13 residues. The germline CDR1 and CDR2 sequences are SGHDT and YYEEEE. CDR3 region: CASSSILGAEAFF. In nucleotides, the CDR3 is TGTGCCAGCAGCTCCATCCTTGGGGCTGAAGCTTTCTTT.

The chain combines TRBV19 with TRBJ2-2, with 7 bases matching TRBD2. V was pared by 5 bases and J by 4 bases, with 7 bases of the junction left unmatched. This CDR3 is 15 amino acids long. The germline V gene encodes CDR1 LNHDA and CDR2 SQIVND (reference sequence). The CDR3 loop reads CASSPGTMGTGELFF. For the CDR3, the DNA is TGTGCCAGTAGTCCCGGGACTATGGGCACCGGGGAGCTGTTTTTT.

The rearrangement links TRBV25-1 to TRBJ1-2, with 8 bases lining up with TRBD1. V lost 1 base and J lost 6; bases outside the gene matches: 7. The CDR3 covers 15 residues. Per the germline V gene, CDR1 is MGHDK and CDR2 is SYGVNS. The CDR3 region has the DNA TGTGCCAGCAGTGAATCCCCCCAGGGGGCGAATGGCTACACCTTC. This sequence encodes CASSESPQGANGYTF.

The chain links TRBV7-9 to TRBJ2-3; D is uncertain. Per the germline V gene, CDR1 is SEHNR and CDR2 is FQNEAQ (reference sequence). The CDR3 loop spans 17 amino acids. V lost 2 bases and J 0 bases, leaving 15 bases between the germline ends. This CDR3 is CASSLSTMAVSTDTQYF. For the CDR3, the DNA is TGTGCCAGCAGCTTATCAACGATGGCGGTTAGCACAGATACGCAGTATTTT.

The CDR3 sequence is CSAKGGNTIYF. The CDR3 DNA sequence: TGCAGTGCCAAAGGGGGAAACACCATATATTTT. The J gene is TRBJ1-3, the V gene TRBV20-1, with D uncertain. There are 11 residues in the CDR3. CDR1 and CDR2 (germline): DFQATT, SNEGSKA (reference sequence). V lost 6 bases to trimming and J lost 4 bases, with 7 bases between them.

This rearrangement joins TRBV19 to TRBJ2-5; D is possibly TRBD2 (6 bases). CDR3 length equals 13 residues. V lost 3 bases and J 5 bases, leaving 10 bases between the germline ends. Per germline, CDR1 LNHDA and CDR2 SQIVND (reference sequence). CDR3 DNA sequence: TGTGCCAGTAGTATGGGGACTGCCGAGACCCAGTACTTC. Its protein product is CASSMGTAETQYF.

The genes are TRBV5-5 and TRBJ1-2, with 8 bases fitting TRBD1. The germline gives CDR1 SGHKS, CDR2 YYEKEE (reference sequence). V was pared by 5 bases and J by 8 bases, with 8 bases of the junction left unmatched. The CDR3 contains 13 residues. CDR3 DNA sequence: TGTGCCAGCAGGCCCGACAGGGGTTACGGCTACACCTTC. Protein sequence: CASRPDRGYGYTF. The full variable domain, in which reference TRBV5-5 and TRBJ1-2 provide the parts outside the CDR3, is DAGVTQSPTHLIKTRGQQVTLRCSPISGHKSVSWYQQVLGQGPQFIFQYYEKEERGRGNFPDRFSARQFPNYSSELNVNALLLGDSALYLCASRPDRGYGYTFGSGTRLTVV.

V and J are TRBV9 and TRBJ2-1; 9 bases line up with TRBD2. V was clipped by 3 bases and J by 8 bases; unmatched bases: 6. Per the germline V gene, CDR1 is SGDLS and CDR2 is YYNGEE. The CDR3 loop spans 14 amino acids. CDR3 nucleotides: TGTGCCAGCAGCGCTAGCGGGACATCGGATGAGCAGTTCTTC. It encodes CASSASGTSDEQFF.

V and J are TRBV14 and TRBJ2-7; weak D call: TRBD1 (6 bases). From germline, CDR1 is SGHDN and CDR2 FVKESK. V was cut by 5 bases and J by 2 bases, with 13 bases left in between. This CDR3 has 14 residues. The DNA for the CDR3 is TGTGCCAGCAGCTCCCCTGACAGGCCCTACGAGCAGTACGTC. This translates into CASSSPDRPYEQYV.

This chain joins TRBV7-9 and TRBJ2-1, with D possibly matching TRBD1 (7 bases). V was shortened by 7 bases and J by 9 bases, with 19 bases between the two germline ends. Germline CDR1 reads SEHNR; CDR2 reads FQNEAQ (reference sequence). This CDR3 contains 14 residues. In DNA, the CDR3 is TGTGCCAGCAACTCTGTGGCAGGGGGGTTTGAGCAGTTCTTC. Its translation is CASNSVAGGFEQFF.

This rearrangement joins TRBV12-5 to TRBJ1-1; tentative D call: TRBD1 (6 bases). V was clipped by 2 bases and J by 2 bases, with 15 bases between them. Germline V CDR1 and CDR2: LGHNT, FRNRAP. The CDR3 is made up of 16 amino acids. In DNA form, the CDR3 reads TGTGCTAGTGGTTTGAAAATGGGAGGGACAAACACTGAAGCTTTCTTT. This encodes CASGLKMGGTNTEAFF. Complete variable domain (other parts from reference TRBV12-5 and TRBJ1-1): DARVTQTPRHKVTEMGQEVTMRCQPILGHNTVFWYRQTMMQGLELLAYFRNRAPLDDSGMPKDRFSAEMPDATLATLKIQPSEPRDSAVYFCASGLKMGGTNTEAFFGQGTRLTVV.

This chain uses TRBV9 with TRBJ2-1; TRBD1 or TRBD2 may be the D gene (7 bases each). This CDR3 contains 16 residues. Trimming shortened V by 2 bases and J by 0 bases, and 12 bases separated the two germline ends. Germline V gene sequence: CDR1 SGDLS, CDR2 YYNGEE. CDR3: CASSVQGGASYNEQFF. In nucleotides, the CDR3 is TGTGCCAGCAGCGTCCAGGGGGGGGCCTCCTACAATGAGCAGTTCTTC.

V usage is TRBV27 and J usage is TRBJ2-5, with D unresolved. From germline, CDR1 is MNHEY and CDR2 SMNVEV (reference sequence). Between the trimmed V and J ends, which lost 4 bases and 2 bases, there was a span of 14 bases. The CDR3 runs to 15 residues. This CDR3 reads CASSSLYTLQETQYF. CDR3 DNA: TGTGCCAGCAGTTCACTATACACCCTTCAAGAGACCCAGTACTTC.

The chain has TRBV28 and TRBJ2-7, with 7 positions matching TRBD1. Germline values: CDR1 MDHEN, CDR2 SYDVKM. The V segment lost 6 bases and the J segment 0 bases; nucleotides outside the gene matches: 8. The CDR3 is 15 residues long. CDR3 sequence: CASSLGTASSYEQYF. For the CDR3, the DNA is TGTGCCAGCAGCCTCGGGACAGCAAGCTCCTACGAGCAGTACTTC.

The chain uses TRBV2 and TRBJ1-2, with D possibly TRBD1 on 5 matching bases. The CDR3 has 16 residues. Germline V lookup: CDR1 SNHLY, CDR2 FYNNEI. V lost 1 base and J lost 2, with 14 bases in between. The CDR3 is CASSEGESRANYGYTF. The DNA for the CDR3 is TGTGCCAGCAGTGAAGGAGAGAGCAGGGCGAACTATGGCTACACCTTC.